The T cell receptor beta chain under discussion was sequenced for a study of PD-1 blockade in classical Hodgkin lymphoma (dated by TCRdb to the early 2020s). Study-level background: Nivolumab dosing was 3 mg/kg intravenously every 2 weeks, continuing until either disease progression or unacceptable toxicity. To define a peripheral blood immune signature of response to PD-1 blockade in classical Hodgkin lymphoma, the study combined TCR beta sequencing with CyTOF.

Results and caveats for the whole study, not just this receptor: A significant rise by C4D1 was seen in CD4+ but not CD8+ TCR diversity (p=0.0027 vs p=0.16), with the rise being most apparent in complete responders (p=0.02). The study covered only a single clinical trial cohort, and the causes of the repertoire differences, possibly disease activity or prior therapy, were still not defined. Trial patients achieving complete response had baseline diversity similar to newly diagnosed patients, whereas partial responders and progressors had significantly lower diversity. Lower diversity was seen in patients whose nivolumab began less than 1 year after ASCT, and these patients were left out of later analyses so that immune reconstitution would not confound the results. Newly diagnosed patients were reported to have lower baseline TCR diversity than healthy donors, and relapsed/refractory patients were reported to have lower baseline TCR diversity still.

In the case of this clone: Its cognate antigen has yet to be identified. Within one base of it there is no much larger clone, and no base qualities were kept.

The time point label, as the study defines it: cycle 1 day 1 (C1D1), immediately before nivolumab initiation. Every trial patient had relapsed after autologous stem cell transplantation, and cohorts A, B and C differed in prior brentuximab vedotin exposure. The trial cohort included 50 or so patients with relapsed/refractory classical Hodgkin lymphoma, and each patient had a best overall response of complete response, partial response or progressive disease. Trial patients were treated with single-agent nivolumab in the multi-cohort phase II CheckMate 205 trial. An independent review committee assessed best overall response by applying the 2007 International Working Group response criteria. Trial PBMCs were obtained immediately prior to nivolumab initiation (C1D1) and on therapy at cycle 2 day 1 and cycle 4 day 1. Peripheral blood was collected in 8 mL Vacutainer Cell Preparation Tubes, from which PBMCs were isolated by centrifugation and then cryopreserved.

V lost 2 bases and J lost 5 bases; the stretch between them is 15 bases long. From the germline V gene (reference sequence), CDR1 is GTSNPN and CDR2 is SVGIG. From the cysteine up to the phenylalanine, the CDR3 has a length of 15 residues. Of the read, only the CDR3 DNA is kept; its 45 bases are in frame from base 1. The Qiagen DNeasy kit was used to extract genomic DNA from unsorted PBMCs and from the negatively selected CD4+ and CD8+ fractions. Amplification of TCR beta CDR3 regions was done by immunoSEQ multiplex PCR with primers that anneal to V and J segments. A synthetic immune receptor repertoire was used to minimize amplification bias, and remaining bias was computationally removed after sequencing. The original methods were these. Repertoire diversity was quantified as the Shannon entropy index using custom Python scripts. Unsorted, CD4+ and CD8+ repertoires were analyzed separately, except in combined analyses where CD4+ and CD8+ sequences were merged in silico. Clonal expansion was defined as at least a 2-fold frequency increase after treatment relative to C1D1, with a pseudocount of 0.5 for undetected baseline clones. Singleton clones were defined as clones with 0 or 1 copy at C1D1, and non-singleton clones were defined as clones with 2 or more copies. Clones expanded in unsorted samples were labelled as CD4+, CD8+ or unknown by matching protein sequences in sorted samples from the same patient. Wilcoxon tests on paired samples were used to test diversity changes from C1D1 to C4D1. TCRdb's version of the immuneACCESS table is confined to in-frame rearrangements and falls short of the full clone set. An unresolved V gene accounts for under half of the shortfall where checked; the remainder is of unknown origin. Clonal size and the V and J genes are those of that table, whereas D and trimming came from the DNA. The sample data list approximately 80,000 clones, and approximately 88% of these were observed just once. The ten largest clones represent approximately 22% of the sample.

The chain links TRBV30 with TRBJ2-2; no confident D gene assignment can be made. This clonotype was sampled from a human donor with classical Hodgkin lymphoma. The starting material was peripheral blood mononuclear cells (PBMCs), obtained at baseline. This receptor has the CDR3 CAWSLGGAGTGELFF. The nucleotides are TGTGCCTGGAGTCTTGGCGGAGCTGGAACCGGGGAGCTGTTTTTT.